These T cell receptor beta chains were read from a single sample in a study of T cells in localized non-small cell lung cancer. TCRdb's copy holds only in-frame clones and misses some; the assay was immunoSEQ multiplex PCR. The repertoire includes 450 to 600 clones, approximately 15% of them detected once, and around 26% sits in the top ten. Source: lung tumor tissue, taken before any cancer treatment. These receptors were taken from a man aged 35-75 years with stage III squamous cell lung carcinoma. The CDR3 runs from the conserved cysteine through the conserved F or W. A D gene is named only where the DNA matches it firmly. Some rows mark clone size as missing; the rest say once, few, many or name a class of expanded clone.

abundance: large; v_gene: TRBV6-8; j_gene: TRBJ1-2; d_gene: TRBD1; CDR3aa: CASSYSLNRGNHGYTF; CDR3nt: TGTGCCAGCAGTTACTCCCTCAACAGGGGGAATCATGGCTACACCTTC
abundance: few; v_gene: TRBV6-8; j_gene: TRBJ1-5; d_gene: -; CDR3aa: CASSPEWTVNQPQHF; CDR3nt: TGTGCCAGCAGCCCAGAGTGGACAGTCAATCAGCCCCAGCATTTT
abundance: large; v_gene: TRBV4-1; j_gene: TRBJ2-2; d_gene: -; CDR3aa: CASSQAAGIGTGELFF; CDR3nt: TGCGCCAGCAGCCAAGCGGCGGGGATAGGGACCGGGGAGCTGTTTTTT
abundance: -; v_gene: TRBV9; j_gene: TRBJ2-5; d_gene: -; CDR3aa: CASSVADVGETQYF; CDR3nt: TGTGCCAGCAGCGTAGCAGATGTGGGGGAGACCCAGTACTTC
abundance: few; v_gene: TRBV15; j_gene: TRBJ2-1; d_gene: -; CDR3aa: CATSRGKSSYNEQFF; CDR3nt: TGTGCCACCAGCAGAGGGAAAAGCTCCTACAATGAGCAGTTCTTC
abundance: large; v_gene: TRBV6-8; j_gene: TRBJ2-1; d_gene: -; CDR3aa: CASSPPLPYNEQFF; CDR3nt: TGTGCCAGCAGCCCCCCCCTCCCCTACAATGAGCAGTTCTTC
abundance: few; v_gene: TRBV6-8; j_gene: TRBJ1-6; d_gene: TRBD1; CDR3aa: CASSWTGTSSYNSPLHF; CDR3nt: TGTGCCAGCAGCTGGACAGGAACAAGCTCCTATAATTCACCCCTCCACTTT
abundance: -; v_gene: TRBV9; j_gene: TRBJ2-3; d_gene: TRBD2; CDR3aa: CASTPCGGSTSTDTQYF; CDR3nt: TGTGCCAGCACCCCTTGCGGGGGGTCAACTAGCACAGATACGCAGTATTTT
abundance: -; v_gene: TRBV7-5; j_gene: TRBJ2-1; d_gene: -; CDR3aa: CASSLGPDYNEQFF; CDR3nt: TGTGCCAGCAGCCTCGGTCCCGACTACAATGAGCAGTTCTTC
abundance: few; v_gene: TRBV6-8; j_gene: TRBJ2-5; d_gene: TRBD2; CDR3aa: CASSYSPGGGETQYF; CDR3nt: TGTGCCAGCAGTTACAGTCCGGGGGGGGGAGAGACCCAGTACTTC
abundance: few; v_gene: TRBV9; j_gene: TRBJ1-1; d_gene: -; CDR3aa: CASSVTVNTEAFF; CDR3nt: TGTGCCAGCAGCGTAACGGTGAACACTGAAGCTTTCTTT
abundance: -; v_gene: TRBV5-1; j_gene: TRBJ2-6; d_gene: -; CDR3aa: CASSLALGSGANVLTF; CDR3nt: TGCGCCAGCAGCTTGGCCTTGGGGTCCGGGGCCAACGTCCTGACTTTC
abundance: few; v_gene: TRBV28; j_gene: TRBJ2-2; d_gene: -; CDR3aa: CASSLELSGELFF; CDR3nt: TGTGCCAGCAGTTTGGAGCTTTCTGGGGAGCTGTTTTTT
abundance: few; v_gene: TRBV16; j_gene: TRBJ1-4; d_gene: TRBD1; CDR3aa: CASSRPGQGGEKLFF; CDR3nt: TGTGCCAGCAGCCGTCCGGGACAGGGAGGCGAAAAACTGTTTTTT
abundance: large; v_gene: TRBV6-8; j_gene: TRBJ2-2; d_gene: TRBD1; CDR3aa: CASSYGTDLLNTGELFF; CDR3nt: TGTGCCAGCAGTTACGGGACAGACCTCTTGAACACCGGGGAGCTGTTTTTT
abundance: -; v_gene: TRBV19; j_gene: TRBJ1-1; d_gene: -; CDR3aa: CASSSRENINTEAFF; CDR3nt: TGTGCCAGTAGTAGCAGGGAAAATATCAACACTGAAGCTTTCTTT
abundance: -; v_gene: TRBV5-1; j_gene: TRBJ1-5; d_gene: -; CDR3aa: CASSSDLHGQPQHF; CDR3nt: TGCGCCAGCAGCTCGGACTTGCACGGTCAGCCCCAGCATTTT
abundance: -; v_gene: TRBV4-1; j_gene: TRBJ1-5; d_gene: TRBD1; CDR3aa: CASSQGSAGQGGQPQHF; CDR3nt: TGCGCCAGCAGCCAAGGATCCGCGGGACAGGGAGGTCAGCCCCAGCATTTT
abundance: -; v_gene: TRBV11-3; j_gene: TRBJ1-2; d_gene: TRBD1; CDR3aa: CASSLGIHRQGLEGYTF; CDR3nt: TGTGCCAGCAGCTTGGGGATCCACAGACAGGGTTTAGAGGGCTACACCTTC
abundance: -; v_gene: TRBV9; j_gene: TRBJ1-2; d_gene: TRBD1; CDR3aa: CASSPWTGNYGYTF; CDR3nt: TGTGCCAGCAGCCCTTGGACAGGGAACTATGGCTACACCTTC
abundance: medium-sized; v_gene: TRBV11-3; j_gene: TRBJ1-4; d_gene: TRBD1; CDR3aa: CASTNPGTESEKLFF; CDR3nt: TGTGCCAGCACCAACCCCGGGACAGAGAGCGAAAAACTGTTTTTT
abundance: -; v_gene: TRBV5-1; j_gene: TRBJ2-3; d_gene: -; CDR3aa: CASSPGLLRGTDTQYF; CDR3nt: TGCGCCAGCAGCCCCGGCCTATTAAGAGGCACAGATACGCAGTATTTT
abundance: few; v_gene: TRBV18; j_gene: TRBJ2-2; d_gene: TRBD1; CDR3aa: CASSSTEGQGRRDTGELFF; CDR3nt: TGTGCCAGCTCCTCGACGGAGGGACAGGGAAGAAGGGACACCGGGGAGCTGTTTTTT
abundance: few; v_gene: TRBV9; j_gene: TRBJ1-3; d_gene: -; CDR3aa: CASSVVDGEPGNTIYF; CDR3nt: TGTGCCAGCAGCGTAGTAGATGGTGAACCTGGAAACACCATATATTTT
abundance: -; v_gene: TRBV29-1; j_gene: TRBJ2-1; d_gene: -; CDR3aa: CSVDKRRRNYNEQFF; CDR3nt: TGCAGCGTTGATAAGCGGAGGAGAAACTACAATGAGCAGTTCTTC
abundance: -; v_gene: TRBV11-3; j_gene: TRBJ1-2; d_gene: TRBD1; CDR3aa: CASSQTQGWDYGYTF; CDR3nt: TGTGCCAGCAGCCAAACACAGGGGTGGGACTATGGCTACACCTTC
abundance: -; v_gene: TRBV6-8; j_gene: TRBJ1-1; d_gene: TRBD1; CDR3aa: CASSLPQGLNEAFF; CDR3nt: TGTGCCAGCAGCTTACCACAGGGGCTGAATGAAGCTTTCTTT
abundance: large; v_gene: TRBV9; j_gene: TRBJ2-7; d_gene: -; CDR3aa: CASSEVGADYEQYF; CDR3nt: TGTGCCAGCAGTGAAGTAGGTGCAGACTACGAGCAGTACTTC
abundance: -; v_gene: TRBV9; j_gene: TRBJ1-3; d_gene: -; CDR3aa: CASSVDNSGNTIYF; CDR3nt: TGTGCCAGCAGCGTAGACAACTCTGGAAACACCATATATTTT
abundance: large; v_gene: TRBV28; j_gene: TRBJ2-1; d_gene: -; CDR3aa: CASSLSVQYNEQFF; CDR3nt: TGTGCCAGCAGTTTATCTGTCCAATACAATGAGCAGTTCTTC
abundance: few; v_gene: TRBV18; j_gene: TRBJ1-1; d_gene: -; CDR3aa: CASSPERDTEAFF; CDR3nt: TGTGCCAGCTCTCCTGAAAGGGATACTGAAGCTTTCTTT
abundance: medium-sized; v_gene: TRBV9; j_gene: TRBJ2-3; d_gene: TRBD2; CDR3aa: CASSAGGGSTDTQYF; CDR3nt: TGTGCCAGCAGTGCCGGCGGGGGTAGCACAGATACGCAGTATTTT
abundance: medium-sized; v_gene: TRBV2; j_gene: TRBJ1-1; d_gene: -; CDR3aa: CASSVGGGSGTEAFF; CDR3nt: TGTGCCAGCAGCGTAGGGGGGGGGAGTGGCACTGAAGCTTTCTTT
abundance: -; v_gene: TRBV7-2; j_gene: TRBJ2-5; d_gene: -; CDR3aa: CASTKRQQETQYF; CDR3nt: TGTGCCAGCACCAAGCGGCAGCAAGAGACCCAGTACTTC
abundance: few; v_gene: TRBV11-3; j_gene: TRBJ1-6; d_gene: -; CDR3aa: CASSRAPGNSPLHF; CDR3nt: TGTGCCAGCAGTCGGGCCCCTGGGAATTCACCCCTCCACTTT
abundance: few; v_gene: TRBV9; j_gene: TRBJ2-1; d_gene: -; CDR3aa: CASSVDGGDEQFF; CDR3nt: TGTGCCAGCAGCGTAGATGGGGGCGATGAGCAGTTCTTC
abundance: -; v_gene: TRBV19; j_gene: TRBJ1-5; d_gene: TRBD1; CDR3aa: CAHGTGDSNQPQHF; CDR3nt: TGTGCCCACGGGACAGGGGATAGCAATCAGCCCCAGCATTTT
abundance: medium-sized; v_gene: TRBV11-3; j_gene: TRBJ2-3; d_gene: TRBD2; CDR3aa: CASSLVAGGSTDTQYF; CDR3nt: TGTGCCAGCAGCTTAGTAGCGGGGGGTAGCACAGATACGCAGTATTTT
abundance: few; v_gene: TRBV18; j_gene: TRBJ2-7; d_gene: TRBD1; CDR3aa: CASSPRGQGEYEQYF; CDR3nt: TGTGCCAGCTCACCACGGGGACAGGGAGAGTACGAGCAGTACTTC
abundance: few; v_gene: TRBV6-8; j_gene: TRBJ2-2; d_gene: -; CDR3aa: CASSYSQGWGSAGELFF; CDR3nt: TGTGCCAGCAGTTACTCGCAGGGGTGGGGCTCAGCCGGGGAGCTGTTTTTT
abundance: -; v_gene: TRBV19; j_gene: TRBJ1-2; d_gene: -; CDR3aa: CASTKRDHGYTF; CDR3nt: TGTGCCAGTACCAAACGGGATCATGGCTACACCTTC